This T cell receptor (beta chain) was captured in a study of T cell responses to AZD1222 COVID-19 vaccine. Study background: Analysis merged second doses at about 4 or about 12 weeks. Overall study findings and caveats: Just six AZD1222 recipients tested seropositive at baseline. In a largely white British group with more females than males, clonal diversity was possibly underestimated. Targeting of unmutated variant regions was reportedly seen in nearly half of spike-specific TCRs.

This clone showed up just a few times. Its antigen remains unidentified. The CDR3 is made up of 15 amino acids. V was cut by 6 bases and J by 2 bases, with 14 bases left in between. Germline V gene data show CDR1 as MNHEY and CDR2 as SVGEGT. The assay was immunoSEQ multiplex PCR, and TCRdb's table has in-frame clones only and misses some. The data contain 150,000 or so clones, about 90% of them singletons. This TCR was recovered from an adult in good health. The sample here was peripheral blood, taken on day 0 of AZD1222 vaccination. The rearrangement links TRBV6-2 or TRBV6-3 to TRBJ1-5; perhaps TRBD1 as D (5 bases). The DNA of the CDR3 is TGTGCCAGCAGCCCCCGAGGGGTGGGCAATCAGCCCCAGCATTTT. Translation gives CASSPRGVGNQPQHF.